This TCR beta chain comes out of a study of blood T cell repertoires in COVID-19. The repertoire was sequenced with immunoSEQ multiplex PCR; TCRdb's copy has only in-frame clones and lacks some. The sample contains 450,000 or so clones, roughly 89% of which appear only once. Trimming removed 5 bases at V and 4 bases at J, with 23 bases between. Germline assignment: CDR1 MNHNY and CDR2 SVGAGI (reference sequence). The CDR3 extends over 17 amino acids. The origin of this receptor is a man aged 18 to 30 with COVID-19, enrolled during active disease. V and J are TRBV6-6 and TRBJ1-2; tentatively, D is TRBD1 (6 bases). Material for sequencing was peripheral blood. The CDR3 coding sequence is TGTGCCAGCAGTCCCACTTTCTATTCGGACAGCTCCTATGGCTACACCTTC. Its protein is CASSPTFYSDSSYGYTF.